This TCR beta chain was recorded in a study of shared clonotypes between healthy human individuals. For the study at large: Two women and a few men aged 18 to 49 served as donors. Each donor contributed plates that comprised three CD4 naive, three CD4 memory, two CD8 naive and one CD8 memory.

Selected positively for CCR7 and CD45RO-negative, naive CD8 cells excluded terminally differentiated effector memory CD45RA+ cells. Using approximately 190 ng DNA, roughly 33,000 T cell genomes, the sorted-subset replicate PCRs were run. Measured with immunoSEQ multiplex PCR; TCRdb has only the in-frame clones, and not every one. Among roughly 2.1 million clones, 85% to 95% were seen once, and the ten largest hold under 2%. Study-level results: Sequencing depth was expected to influence donor clonotype sharing.

Worth noting for this clone: What it recognizes is unknown.

The CDR3 is 18 residues long. V was pared by 0 bases and J by 5 bases, with 22 bases between. Germline V lookup: CDR1 MNHNS, CDR2 SASEGT. This TCR was recovered from a man between 18 and 29 years old in good health. Some clones in this sample may be carry-over from other donors' samples. Sequencing used naive CD8+ T cells from PBMCs. V usage is TRBV6-1 and J usage is TRBJ1-1, with D possibly being TRBD1 (6 bases). The CDR3 nucleotides read TGTGCCAGCAGTGAAGCATTGGGGGGCCTAAGACTGGGGACTGAAGCTTTCTTT. This translates into CASSEALGGLRLGTEAFF.